A selection of T cell receptor beta chains follows, all from one sample in a study of shared clonotypes between healthy human individuals. TCRdb keeps only in-frame clones here, not all; method: immunoSEQ multiplex PCR. The repertoire includes some 2.1 million clones, 85% to 95% of them detected once, and about 1.1% sits in the top ten. Sequencing was carried out using naive CD8+ T cells sorted from blood. These receptors came from a young man in good health. CDR3s include the opening cysteine and the closing phenylalanine or tryptophan. The D gene is left open where the match is weak. For some rows the clone size is stated as once, few or many, or as a class when expanded; others skip it.

abundance: .
v_gene: TRBV27
j_gene: TRBJ2-7
d_gene: .
CDR3aa: CASALSGGQSYEQYF
CDR3nt: TGTGCCAGCGCCCTCTCCGGGGGACAATCCTACGAGCAGTACTTC

abundance: .
v_gene: TRBV6-5
j_gene: TRBJ2-7
d_gene: .
CDR3aa: CASSFQQGPYEQYF
CDR3nt: TGTGCCAGCAGTTTCCAACAGGGTCCCTACGAGCAGTACTTC

abundance: .
v_gene: TRBV13
j_gene: TRBJ2-7
d_gene: .
CDR3aa: CASSFPEGGMEQYF
CDR3nt: TGTGCCAGCAGCTTTCCGGAGGGCGGGATGGAGCAGTACTTC

abundance: .
v_gene: TRBV19
j_gene: TRBJ1-5
d_gene: .
CDR3aa: CASSSRDSWRDQPQHF
CDR3nt: TGTGCCAGTAGTTCCCGGGACTCCTGGAGGGATCAGCCCCAGCATTTT

abundance: .
v_gene: TRBV21-1
j_gene: TRBJ1-1
d_gene: .
CDR3aa: CASSRGHPKAFF
CDR3nt: TGTGCCAGCAGCAGGGGACACCCCAAAGCTTTCTTT

abundance: .
v_gene: TRBV29-1
j_gene: TRBJ2-7
d_gene: .
CDR3aa: CSVWANSYEQYF
CDR3nt: TGCAGCGTTTGGGCCAACTCCTACGAGCAGTACTTC

abundance: .
v_gene: TRBV28
j_gene: TRBJ2-7
d_gene: TRBD1
CDR3aa: CASSSGTELSAYEQYF
CDR3nt: TGTGCCAGCAGTTCCGGGACAGAACTTAGCGCCTACGAGCAGTACTTC

abundance: .
v_gene: TRBV27
j_gene: TRBJ2-7
d_gene: .
CDR3aa: CASSLTGLVSYEQYF
CDR3nt: TGTGCCAGCAGTTTAACGGGTCTTGTTTCCTACGAGCAGTACTTC

abundance: .
v_gene: TRBV4-1
j_gene: TRBJ2-1
d_gene: .
CDR3aa: CASSQGTGAAYNEQFF
CDR3nt: TGCGCCAGCAGCCAAGGGACCGGGGCAGCTTACAATGAGCAGTTCTTC

abundance: .
v_gene: TRBV29-1
j_gene: TRBJ1-4
d_gene: .
CDR3aa: CSVEARNEKLFF
CDR3nt: TGCAGCGTTGAAGCTCGTAATGAGAAACTGTTTTTT

abundance: .
v_gene: TRBV13
j_gene: TRBJ2-3
d_gene: .
CDR3aa: CASSLAGTTDTQYF
CDR3nt: TGTGCCAGCAGCTTAGCGGGGACCACAGATACGCAGTATTTT

abundance: .
v_gene: TRBV19
j_gene: TRBJ1-2
d_gene: .
CDR3aa: CASSIAETNYGYTF
CDR3nt: TGTGCCAGTAGTATCGCGGAAACTAACTATGGCTACACCTTC

abundance: .
v_gene: TRBV5-5
j_gene: TRBJ2-7
d_gene: .
CDR3aa: CASSSGAHYEQYF
CDR3nt: TGTGCCAGCAGCTCCGGGGCCCACTACGAGCAGTACTTC

abundance: .
v_gene: TRBV6-5
j_gene: TRBJ2-2
d_gene: .
CDR3aa: CASSTGELFF
CDR3nt: TGTGCCAGCAGTACCGGGGAGCTGTTTTTT

abundance: .
v_gene: TRBV4-1
j_gene: TRBJ1-1
d_gene: .
CDR3aa: CASSQVGEGWGRGNTEAFF
CDR3nt: TGCGCCAGCAGCCAAGTAGGTGAGGGTTGGGGGAGAGGGAACACTGAAGCTTTCTTT

abundance: .
v_gene: TRBV2
j_gene: TRBJ2-1
d_gene: TRBD1
CDR3aa: CASSGDSSYNEQFF
CDR3nt: TGTGCCAGCAGTGGGGACAGCTCCTACAATGAGCAGTTCTTC

abundance: once
v_gene: TRBV13
j_gene: TRBJ2-5
d_gene: TRBD2
CDR3aa: CASSFRLAGEVGETQYF
CDR3nt: TGTGCCAGCAGCTTCAGACTAGCGGGGGAGGTAGGAGAGACCCAGTACTTC